These 31 T cell receptor beta chains share one sample of origin, sequenced in a study of blood T cell repertoires in COVID-19 (dated by TCRdb to the early 2020s). Libraries came from the immunoSEQ multiplex PCR assay. This is the immuneACCESS table as TCRdb keeps it, with only in-frame sequences that have V and J called. A part of the clones is gone; compared with another copy, unresolved V genes explain less than half, and the rest is unexplained. The sample table shows about 130,000 clones, and around 73% are seen once. The top ten clones comprise approximately 11% of the sample. Material: peripheral blood. Receptors originate from a man in his sixties who had recovered from COVID-19.

The chain recombines TRBV4-1 with TRBJ2-4; D is ambiguous. The germline CDR1 and CDR2 sequences are MGHRA and YSYEKL. V gave up 1 base and J gave up 1 base, with 11 bases separating them. The CDR3 loop spans 16 amino acids. The CDR3 DNA reads TGCGCCAGCAGCCAAGCTGGGTACGGGGCCAAAAACATTCAGTACTTC. Protein sequence: CASSQAGYGAKNIQYF.

This clone was detected only once. V and J are TRBV7-3 and TRBJ2-1; D uncertain. The CDR3 totals 13 residues. Germline CDR1 is SGHTA and CDR2 is FQGTGA. V lost 5 bases and J lost 3, with 8 bases in between. CDR3 nucleotide sequence: TGTGCCAGCAGCGCCGACAACTACAATGAGCAGTTCTTC. Its translation is CASSADNYNEQFF.

The chain joins TRBV12-5 to TRBJ1-1; 7 nucleotides align to TRBD1. The CDR3 is 13 amino acids. Germline V gives CDR1 LGHNT, CDR2 FRNRAP. V was clipped by 6 bases and J by 9 bases; unmatched bases: 10. The CDR3 sequence: CASGPDRAEKAFF. The DNA for the CDR3 is TGTGCTAGTGGCCCTGACAGGGCAGAGAAAGCTTTCTTT.

The chain combines TRBV5-1 with TRBJ1-1; TRBD1 might be the D (5 bases). V was trimmed by 4 bases and J by 0 bases, leaving 19 bases between them. From germline, CDR1 is SGHRS and CDR2 YFSETQ. This CDR3 has 17 residues. DNA for the CDR3: TGCGCCAGCAGCGTTAATTCGGCTGGGGCCATGAACACTGAAGCTTTCTTT. Protein sequence: CASSVNSAGAMNTEAFF.

The chain links TRBV2 to TRBJ2-2; a possible D gene is TRBD2 (6 bases). Germline CDR1 reads SNHLY; CDR2 reads FYNNEI. The CDR3 contains 17 residues. Between the trimmed V and J ends, which lost 7 bases and 5 bases, there was a span of 23 bases. CDR3 protein: CASMRDSLGEMTGELFF. DNA for the CDR3: TGTGCCAGCATGCGGGACTCCTTGGGGGAGATGACCGGGGAGCTGTTTTTT.

The chain's CDR3 is CASSEWTSGRYEQFF. The DNA for the CDR3 is TGTGCCAGTAGTGAGTGGACTAGCGGGAGATATGAGCAGTTCTTC. The chain combines TRBV19 with TRBJ2-1, with TRBD2 matching over 13 bases. This CDR3 region has 15 residues. Trimming took 5 bases from V and 8 from J; bases not matched to a gene: 6. The germline V gene has CDR1 LNHDA and CDR2 SQIVND (reference sequence).

V is TRBV3-1 (or the pseudogene TRBV3-2) and J is TRBJ2-7; 9 bases fit TRBD1. CDR3 size: 16 residues. The V segment lost 2 bases and the J segment 4 bases; nucleotides outside the gene matches: 9. Germline CDR1 is LGHDT and CDR2 is YNNKEL (reference sequence). The CDR3 DNA follows: TGTGCCAGCAGCCAAAGGGGAACAGGGGGCAGTTACGAGCAGTACTTC. This gives the protein CASSQRGTGGSYEQYF.

V gene TRBV10-3 combines with J gene TRBJ1-1; TRBD1 matches 10 bases. J gave up 1 base and V 6 bases, and 8 bases lay outside the gene matches. CDR3 length equals 16 residues. In germline, CDR1 is ENHRY, CDR2 SYGVKD. In DNA, the CDR3 is TGTGCCATCAGGCAACCGGGACAGGGGCCGAACACTGAAGCTTTCTTT. Protein sequence: CAIRQPGQGPNTEAFF.

The rearrangement links TRBV3-1 (or the pseudogene TRBV3-2) to TRBJ2-1; a weak D match, TRBD2 (6 bases). V was trimmed by 4 bases and J by 2 bases, leaving 12 bases between them. Germline CDR1 LGHDT, CDR2 YNNKEL (reference sequence). This CDR3 spans 15 amino acids. This CDR3 reads CASSLTAGPYNEQFF. The CDR3 nucleotides read TGTGCCAGCAGCCTAACAGCGGGTCCCTACAATGAGCAGTTCTTC.

The chain joins TRBV28 to TRBJ2-1; the D gene is possibly TRBD2 (6 bases). In germline, CDR1 is MDHEN, CDR2 SYDVKM. The CDR3 length is 13 residues. The V gene lost 5 bases and the J gene lost 3 bases, with 8 bases spanning the gap. In DNA form, the CDR3 reads TGTGCCAGCAGTACCGGGAGCTACAATGAGCAGTTCTTC. This codes for CASSTGSYNEQFF. The full variable domain, with the rest looked up from reference TRBV28 and TRBJ2-1, is DVKVTQSSRYLVKRTGEKVFLECVQDMDHENMFWYRQDPGLGLRLIYFSYDVKMKEKGDIPEGYSVSREKKERFSLILESASTNQTSMYLCASSTGSYNEQFFGPGTRLTVL.

The rearrangement uses TRBV2 and TRBJ2-2, with D uncertain. The germline gives CDR1 SNHLY, CDR2 FYNNEI. This CDR3 contains 17 residues. V was cut by 3 bases and J by 4 bases, with 18 bases left in between. The CDR3 loop reads CASSENRLLPPTGELFF. In nucleotides, the CDR3 is TGTGCCAGCAGTGAGAACCGACTTCTTCCTCCCACCGGGGAGCTGTTTTTT.

This clone was detected ten times or more. V usage is TRBV6-2 or TRBV6-3 and J usage is TRBJ2-3, with 9 bases that match TRBD1. Germline CDR1 reads MNHEY; CDR2 reads SVGEGT. The V segment lost 2 bases and the J segment 2 bases; nucleotides outside the gene matches: 2. This CDR3 is built from 15 residues. CDR3 loop: CASSYGTGHTDTQYF. CDR3 nucleotides: TGTGCCAGCAGTTACGGGACAGGGCACACAGATACGCAGTATTTT.

The CDR3 region is CASSPINNPLLEAFF. The CDR3 region has the DNA TGTGCCAGCAGCCCAATCAATAATCCCTTGCTGGAGGCTTTCTTT. J is TRBJ1-1 and V is TRBV3-1 (or the pseudogene TRBV3-2); D is undetermined. Trimming left V 4 bases short and J 11 bases short, with 23 bases between. The CDR3 spans 15 residues. The germline V gene has CDR1 LGHDT and CDR2 YNNKEL (reference sequence).

CDR3 coding DNA: TGTGCCCAACTCGGGGGGGGCCATGGCTACACCTTC. It encodes CAQLGGGHGYTF. The chain is built from TRBV30 and TRBJ1-2, with D perhaps matching TRBD1 (6 bases). V was shortened by 8 bases and J by 6 bases, with 16 bases between the two germline ends. The germline V gene encodes CDR1 GTSNPN and CDR2 SVGIG (reference sequence). The CDR3 is made up of 12 amino acids.

This clone was seen only once. This chain links TRBV27 with TRBJ1-5; D remains ambiguous. The CDR3 has 13 amino acids. The germline CDR1 and CDR2 sequences are MNHEY and SMNVEV (reference sequence). V lost 0 bases, J lost 6 bases, and 6 bases lay in between. The CDR3 DNA sequence: TGTGCCAGCAGTTTATCGATCGGTCAGCCCCAGCATTTT. Protein sequence: CASSLSIGQPQHF.

This chain links TRBV7-2 with TRBJ2-1, with D perhaps TRBD2 (6 bases). The CDR3 has 12 residues. Germline loops: CDR1 SGHTA, CDR2 FQGNSA. Trimming left V 1 base short and J 14 bases short, with 12 bases between. In DNA, the CDR3 is TGTGCCAGCAGCTTAGACGGGGGAGGAAAGTTCTTC. Its protein product is CASSLDGGGKFF. The variable domain in full, completed from reference TRBV7-2 and TRBJ2-1, reads GAGVSQSPSNKVTEKGKDVELRCDPISGHTALYWYRQSLGQGLEFLIYFQGNSAPDKSGLPSDRFSAERTGGSVSTLTIQRTQQEDSAVYLCASSLDGGGKFFGPGTRLTVL.

The chain couples TRBV2 to TRBJ2-1; D is unresolved. The CDR3 contains 13 residues. V was clipped by 9 bases and J by 2 bases, with 11 bases between them. Germline V gene lookup returns CDR1 SNHLY and CDR2 FYNNEI. Here the CDR3 reads CARATGPYNEQFF. Written as DNA, the CDR3 is TGTGCCAGGGCCACGGGTCCCTACAATGAGCAGTTCTTC.

The V and J genes are TRBV4-2 and TRBJ2-7; 7 bases align to TRBD2. V shed 3 bases, J shed 3 bases, and the junction held 5 bases outside the gene matches. Germline V gene data show CDR1 as LGHNA and CDR2 as YNFKEQ. The CDR3 extends over 14 amino acids. The CDR3 loop is CASSQIGGVYEQYF. In DNA, the CDR3 is TGTGCCAGCAGCCAGATTGGGGGGGTCTACGAGCAGTACTTC.

This chain connects TRBV2 to TRBJ1-1; D not resolved. The germline gives CDR1 SNHLY, CDR2 FYNNEI. The V end lost 6 bases, the J end lost 0 bases, and 14 bases lay between the germline ends. The CDR3 totals 15 residues. The CDR3 reads CASSVVSILNTEAFF. The CDR3 bases are TGTGCCAGCAGCGTCGTATCTATATTGAACACTGAAGCTTTCTTT. Supplemented by reference TRBV2 and TRBJ1-1, the full variable domain reads EPEVTQTPSHQVTQMGQEVILRCVPISNHLYFYWYRQILGQKVEFLVSFYNNEISEKSEIFDDQFSVERPDGSNFTLKIRSTKLEDSAMYFCASSVVSILNTEAFFGQGTRLTVV.

This sequence joins TRBV24-1 and TRBJ2-1; 8 bases fit TRBD1. The CDR3 contains 15 residues. V lost 4 bases, J lost 7 bases, and 8 bases stayed unmatched. CDR1 KGHDR and CDR2 SFDVKD come from the germline V gene. The CDR3 sequence is CATSDPRDRQNEQFF. DNA for the CDR3: TGTGCCACCAGTGACCCACGGGACAGGCAGAATGAGCAGTTCTTC.

V usage is TRBV12-3 or TRBV12-4 and J usage is TRBJ1-6; 9 bases agree with TRBD1. The V segment lost 8 bases and the J segment 7 bases; nucleotides outside the gene matches: 0. CDR3 length: 12 residues. CDR3 protein: CASGTGNSPLHF. Written as DNA, the CDR3 is TGTGCCAGCGGGACAGGGAATTCACCCCTCCACTTT.

The CDR3 bases are TGTGCCAGCAGTTACGGTACAGGGGTTATAGGCAATCAGCCCCAGCATTTT. It encodes CASSYGTGVIGNQPQHF. The V and J genes are TRBV6-2 or TRBV6-3 and TRBJ1-5; 7 bases agree with TRBD1. Germline values: CDR1 MNHEY, CDR2 SVGEGT. This CDR3 is built from 17 residues. V lost 2 bases and J lost 2; bases outside the gene matches: 9.

V gene TRBV24-1 combines with J gene TRBJ2-5, with D perhaps matching TRBD1 (6 bases). CDR1 KGHDR and CDR2 SFDVKD come from the germline V gene. This CDR3 has 16 amino acids. The germline V and J ends were trimmed by 4 bases and 5 bases, with 19 bases remaining between them. CDR3 nucleotide sequence: TGTGCCACCAGTGACCCAAGGACAGAGGAAAGGGAGACCCAGTACTTC. This sequence encodes CATSDPRTEERETQYF.

This clone occurred once. V is TRBV28 and J is TRBJ2-1; 11 nucleotides align to TRBD1. With V trimmed by 2 bases and J by 7 bases, 13 bases remained unmatched. CDR1 and CDR2 (germline): MDHEN, SYDVKM. The length of the CDR3 is 18 residues. CDR3 in DNA: TGTGCCAGCAGTTTAAAGACCGCGGGGACAGGGGGATTTAATGAGCAGTTCTTC. Translated: CASSLKTAGTGGFNEQFF.

This clone was observed a handful of times. The sample carries other DNA sequences with the same CDR3. This chain connects TRBV29-1 to TRBJ1-1; TRBD1 might be the D (5 bases). The germline V gene has CDR1 SQVTM and CDR2 ANQGSEA. V was trimmed by 3 bases and J by 5 bases, leaving 10 bases between them. The CDR3 runs to 12 residues. CDR3 sequence: CSVDRGGTEAFF. In nucleotides, the CDR3 is TGCAGCGTTGACCGCGGGGGTACTGAAGCTTTCTTT.

The chain combines TRBV24-1 with TRBJ2-7; D not certain. From germline, CDR1 is KGHDR and CDR2 SFDVKD. V was shortened by 9 bases and J by 2 bases, with 13 bases between the two germline ends. This CDR3 is built from 13 residues. The CDR3 protein is CATASSGPYEQYF. The CDR3 DNA is TGTGCCACCGCTTCGTCAGGTCCCTACGAGCAGTACTTC.

V gene TRBV9 combines with J gene TRBJ2-3; TRBD1 agrees at 8 bases. This CDR3 is built from 18 residues. Germline V gene lookup returns CDR1 SGDLS and CDR2 YYNGEE. V lost 0 bases to trimming and J lost 3 bases; unmatched junction nucleotides: 12. CDR3 DNA: TGTGCCAGCAGCGTAGGACCAACGACAGGGGCTCGAACAGATACGCAGTATTTT. This translates into CASSVGPTTGARTDTQYF.

Concerning this clone: The junction differs from germline at one of its ends, possibly a read error. The chain links TRBV4-1 to TRBJ2-1, with 7 bases fitting TRBD1. Germline V gene data show CDR1 as MGHRA and CDR2 as YSYEKL. This CDR3 has 18 residues. CDR3 protein: CASSQPRDRRLSSNEQFF. DNA of the CDR3: TGCGCCAGCAGCCAACCCCGGGACAGAAGGCTCTCCTCCAATGAGCAGTTCTTC.

The chain couples TRBV25-1 to TRBJ2-7, with D perhaps matching TRBD2 (6 bases). V was shortened by 5 bases and J by 7 bases, with 18 bases between the two germline ends. The germline V gene has CDR1 MGHDK and CDR2 SYGVNS. The CDR3 totals 14 residues. This CDR3 reads CASSSSLEGREQYF. Here the CDR3 DNA reads TGTGCCAGCAGTTCCTCGTTGGAGGGGAGGGAGCAGTACTTC.

V is TRBV6-6 and J is TRBJ2-7; 9 bases line up with TRBD1. The germline V gene has CDR1 MNHNY and CDR2 SVGAGI (reference sequence). V was clipped by 7 bases and J by 4 bases; unmatched bases: 8. The CDR3 contains 14 residues. The CDR3 reads CASTRTGASYEQYF. CDR3 DNA: TGTGCCAGCACCAGGACAGGGGCCTCATACGAGCAGTACTTC.

The V and J genes are TRBV29-1 and TRBJ2-6; TRBD2 might be the D (5 bases). Germline CDR1 SQVTM, CDR2 ANQGSEA. The CDR3 loop spans 15 amino acids. V lost 4 bases, J lost 1 base, and 11 bases lay in between. CDR3 protein: CSVGGSMSGANVLTF. The CDR3 DNA is TGCAGCGTTGGAGGGTCCATGTCTGGGGCCAACGTCCTGACTTTC.